This is a list of T cell receptor beta chains from one sample in a study of T cell changes during pregnancy in multiple sclerosis. Here immunoSEQ multiplex PCR was the method, and the copy in TCRdb shows in-frame clones only, minus some. This repertoire shows 65,000 to 70,000 clones, around 92% found once; its top ten account for over 2%. The sample in question was peripheral blood, obtained in the first trimester of pregnancy. The origin of the receptors is a female donor with multiple sclerosis, enrolled in a pregnancy study. CDR3s include the opening cysteine and the closing phenylalanine or tryptophan. The D gene is left open where the match is weak. Size tells how often a clone was seen (once, few, many) or the class of an expanded clone, and some rows leave it out.

>.|TRBD2|TRBV29-1|TRBJ2-1
TGCAGTACCGGGACTAGCTGGTATGAGCAGTTCTTC
CSTGTSWYEQFF
>few|TRBD1|TRBV5-1|TRBJ1-1
TGCGCCAGCAGCTTAGGGACAGGGGATAGCACTGAAGCTTTCTTT
CASSLGTGDSTEAFF
>.|.|TRBV5-5|TRBJ1-4
TGTGCCAGCAGATACTCCGGGGCTAATGAAAAACTGTTTTTT
CASRYSGANEKLFF
>.|TRBD2|TRBV9|TRBJ2-1
TGTGCCAGCAGCGTAGGTCTAGCGGGGTTATACAATGAGCAGTTCTTC
CASSVGLAGLYNEQFF
>.|TRBD1|TRBV6-6|TRBJ1-1
TGTGCCAGCAGTTACTCCCCTGGGACAGGGAACACTGAAGCTTTCTTT
CASSYSPGTGNTEAFF
>.|TRBD2|TRBV6-1|TRBJ2-1
TGTGCCAGCAGTGAAGCGCTGGTAGTTCTGCGGGGGAAGCAGTTCTTC
CASSEALVVLRGKQFF
>.|.|TRBV7-9|TRBJ2-7
TGTGCCAGCAGTCTCGGCGGGGTCCTACGGGAGCAGTACTTC
CASSLGGVLREQYF
>.|TRBD2|TRBV27|TRBJ2-1
TGTGCCAGCAGTCTCCCTAGTGGGGGAGGGATAAATGAGCAGTTCTTC
CASSLPSGGGINEQFF
>.|TRBD2|TRBV11-2|TRBJ2-7
TGTGCCAGCAGCTCGGTAGCGGGAGGTTCCTACGAGCAGTACTTC
CASSSVAGGSYEQYF
>few|.|TRBV20-1|TRBJ1-1
TGCAGTGCTTCCCAGGCTTTCTTT
CSASQAFF